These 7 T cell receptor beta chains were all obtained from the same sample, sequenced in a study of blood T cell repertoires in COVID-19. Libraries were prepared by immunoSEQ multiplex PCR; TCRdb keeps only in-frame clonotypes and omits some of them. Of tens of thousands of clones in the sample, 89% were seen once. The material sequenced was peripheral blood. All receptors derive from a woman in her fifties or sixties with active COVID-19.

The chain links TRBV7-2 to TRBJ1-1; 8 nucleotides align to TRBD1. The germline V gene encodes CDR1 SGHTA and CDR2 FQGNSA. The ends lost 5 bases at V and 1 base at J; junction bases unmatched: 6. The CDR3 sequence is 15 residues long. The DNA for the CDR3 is TGTGCCAGCAGCCTGGGAGGGACAGGGAACACTGAAGCTTTCTTT. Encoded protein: CASSLGGTGNTEAFF.

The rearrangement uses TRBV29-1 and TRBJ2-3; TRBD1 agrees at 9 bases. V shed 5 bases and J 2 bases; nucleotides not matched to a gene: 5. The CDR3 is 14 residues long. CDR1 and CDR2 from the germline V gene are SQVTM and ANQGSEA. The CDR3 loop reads CSVRQGDPTDTQYF. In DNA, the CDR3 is TGCAGCGTTAGACAGGGGGACCCCACAGATACGCAGTATTTT.

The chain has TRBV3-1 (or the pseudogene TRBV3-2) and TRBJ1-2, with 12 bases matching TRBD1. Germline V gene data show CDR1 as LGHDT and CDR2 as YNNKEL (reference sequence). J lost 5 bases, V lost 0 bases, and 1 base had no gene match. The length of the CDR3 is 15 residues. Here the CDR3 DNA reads TGTGCCAGCAGCCAAGAGGGACAGGGGGCGTATGGCTACACCTTC. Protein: CASSQEGQGAYGYTF.

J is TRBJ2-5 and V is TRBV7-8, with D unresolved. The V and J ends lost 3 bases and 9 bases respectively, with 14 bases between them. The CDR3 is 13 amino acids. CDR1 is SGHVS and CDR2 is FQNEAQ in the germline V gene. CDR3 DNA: TGTGCCAGCAGCTTCGCTGATATCCAGGCCCAGTACTTC. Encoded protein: CASSFADIQAQYF.

This CDR3 reads CASRLAAGYEQYF. The CDR3 nucleotides are TGTGCCAGCAGACTAGCAGCTGGCTACGAGCAGTACTTC. This chain uses TRBV6-5 with TRBJ2-7; the D gene is possibly TRBD2 (6 bases). This CDR3 has 13 amino acids. The V gene's germline CDR1 is MNHEY and CDR2 SVGAGI. V shed 6 bases and J shed 3 bases, with 12 bases lying between them.

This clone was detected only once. CDR3 loop: CASSAGGYTEAFF. The CDR3 DNA sequence: TGTGCCAGCAGCGCGGGGGGGTACACTGAAGCTTTCTTT. This chain uses TRBV9 with TRBJ1-1; weak D call: TRBD1 (5 bases). This CDR3 contains 13 residues. Per the germline V gene, CDR1 is SGDLS and CDR2 is YYNGEE. The ends were cut back, 3 bases at V and 3 bases at J, with 9 bases in the middle.

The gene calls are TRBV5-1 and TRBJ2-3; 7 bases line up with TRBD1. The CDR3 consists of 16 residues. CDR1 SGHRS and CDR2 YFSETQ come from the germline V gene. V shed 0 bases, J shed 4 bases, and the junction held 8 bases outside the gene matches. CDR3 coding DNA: TGCGCCAGCAGCTTGGTCCAGGGGGTGACTGCAGATACGCAGTATTTT. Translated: CASSLVQGVTADTQYF.